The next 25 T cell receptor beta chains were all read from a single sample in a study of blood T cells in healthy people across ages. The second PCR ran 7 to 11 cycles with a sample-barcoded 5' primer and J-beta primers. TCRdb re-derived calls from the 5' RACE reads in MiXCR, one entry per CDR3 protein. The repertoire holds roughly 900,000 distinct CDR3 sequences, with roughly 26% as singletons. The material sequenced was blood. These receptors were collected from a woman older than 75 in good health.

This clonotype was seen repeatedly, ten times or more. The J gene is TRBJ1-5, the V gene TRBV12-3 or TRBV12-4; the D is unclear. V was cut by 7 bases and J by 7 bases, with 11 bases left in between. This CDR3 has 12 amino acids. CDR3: CASTLRWQPQHF. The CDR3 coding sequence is TGTGCCAGCACCCTTCGTTGGCAGCCCCAGCATTTT.

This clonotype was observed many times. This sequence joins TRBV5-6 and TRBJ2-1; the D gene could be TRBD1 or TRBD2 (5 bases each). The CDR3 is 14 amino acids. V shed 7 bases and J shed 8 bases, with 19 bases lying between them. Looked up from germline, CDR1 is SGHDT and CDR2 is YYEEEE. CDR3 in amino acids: CASGTQVLVDEQFF. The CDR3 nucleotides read TGTGCCAGCGGGACCCAGGTCTTGGTAGATGAGCAGTTCTTC.

As DNA, the CDR3 is TGTGCCAGCAGCTTAGCGCGACTAGCGGGGAGCTCCTACAATGAGCAGTTCTTC. Amino acid sequence: CASSLARLAGSSYNEQFF. V and J are TRBV7-2 and TRBJ2-1; 11 nucleotides align to TRBD2. Germline V gene sequence: CDR1 SGHTA, CDR2 FQGNSA. With V trimmed by 0 bases and J by 0 bases, 4 bases remained unmatched. The CDR3 is 18 amino acids.

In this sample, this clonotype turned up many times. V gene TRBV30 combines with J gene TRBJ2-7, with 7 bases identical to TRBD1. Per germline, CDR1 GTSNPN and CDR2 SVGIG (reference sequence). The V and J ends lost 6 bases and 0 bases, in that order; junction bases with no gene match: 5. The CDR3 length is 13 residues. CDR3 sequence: CACTGDSSYEQYF. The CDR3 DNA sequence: TGTGCCTGTACCGGGGACAGCTCCTACGAGCAGTACTTC.

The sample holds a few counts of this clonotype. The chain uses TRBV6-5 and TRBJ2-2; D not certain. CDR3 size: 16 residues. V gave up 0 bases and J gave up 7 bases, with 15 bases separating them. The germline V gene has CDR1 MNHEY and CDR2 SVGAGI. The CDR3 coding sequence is TGTGCCAGCAGTTACTCGAGATCGGCCGACATCGGGGAGCTGTTTTTT. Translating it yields CASSYSRSADIGELFF.

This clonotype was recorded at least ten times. CDR3 amino acids: CASSSHGDRHNEQFF. The CDR3 coding sequence is TGTGCCAGCAGTTCTCATGGCGACAGACACAATGAGCAGTTCTTC. This chain joins TRBV6-6 and TRBJ2-1; perhaps TRBD1 as D (5 bases). The CDR3 covers 15 residues. V lost 4 bases to trimming and J lost 5 bases, with 15 bases between them. The V gene's germline CDR1 is MNHNY and CDR2 SVGAGI (reference sequence).

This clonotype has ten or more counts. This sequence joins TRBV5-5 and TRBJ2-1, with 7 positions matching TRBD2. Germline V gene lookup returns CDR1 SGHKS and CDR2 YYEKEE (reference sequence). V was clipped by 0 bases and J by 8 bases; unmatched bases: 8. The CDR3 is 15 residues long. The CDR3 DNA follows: TGTGCCAGCAGCTTGGGGCCTGGGGGGGAATATGAGCAGTTCTTC. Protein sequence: CASSLGPGGEYEQFF.

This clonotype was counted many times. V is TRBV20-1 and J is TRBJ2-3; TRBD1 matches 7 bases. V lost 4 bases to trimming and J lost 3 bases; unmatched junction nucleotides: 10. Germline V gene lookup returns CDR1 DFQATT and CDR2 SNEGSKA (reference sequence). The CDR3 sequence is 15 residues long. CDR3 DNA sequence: TGCAGTGCTATCAACAGGGGTTTGGGTACAGATACGCAGTATTTT. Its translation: CSAINRGLGTDTQYF.

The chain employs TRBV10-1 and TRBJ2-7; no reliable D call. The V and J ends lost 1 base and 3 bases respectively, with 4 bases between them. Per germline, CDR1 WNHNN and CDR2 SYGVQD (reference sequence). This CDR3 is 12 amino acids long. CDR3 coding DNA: TGCGCCAGCAGTGAGTACAGCTACGAGCAGTACTTC. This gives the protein CASSEYSYEQYF.

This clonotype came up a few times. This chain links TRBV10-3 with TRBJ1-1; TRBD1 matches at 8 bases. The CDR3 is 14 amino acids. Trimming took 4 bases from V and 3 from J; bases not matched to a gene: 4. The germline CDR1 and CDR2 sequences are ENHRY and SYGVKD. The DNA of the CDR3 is TGTGCCATCAGTGCACAGGGGGAGGACACTGAAGCTTTCTTT. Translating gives CAISAQGEDTEAFF.

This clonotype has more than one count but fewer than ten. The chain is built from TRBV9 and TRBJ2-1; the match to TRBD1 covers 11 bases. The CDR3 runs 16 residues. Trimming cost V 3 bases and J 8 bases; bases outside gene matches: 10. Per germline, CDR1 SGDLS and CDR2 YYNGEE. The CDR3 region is CASSALGGQGGDEQFF. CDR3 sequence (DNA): TGTGCCAGCAGCGCTCTCGGGGGACAGGGGGGGGATGAGCAGTTCTTC.

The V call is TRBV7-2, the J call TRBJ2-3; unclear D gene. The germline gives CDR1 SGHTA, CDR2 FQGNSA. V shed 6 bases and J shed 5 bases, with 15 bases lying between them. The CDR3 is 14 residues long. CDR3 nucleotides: TGTGCCAGCAGTTACTCGGGCCGGGTAGATACGCAGTATTTT. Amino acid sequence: CASSYSGRVDTQYF.

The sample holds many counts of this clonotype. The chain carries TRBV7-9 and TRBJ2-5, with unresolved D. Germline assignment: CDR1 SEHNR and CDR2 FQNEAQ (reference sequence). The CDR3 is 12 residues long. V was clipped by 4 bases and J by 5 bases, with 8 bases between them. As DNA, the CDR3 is TGTGCCAGCAGCTCGAACGCGGAGACCCAGTACTTC. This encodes CASSSNAETQYF.

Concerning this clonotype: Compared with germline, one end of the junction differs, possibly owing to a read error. CDR3 protein: CASSSWANEKPFF. The CDR3 coding sequence is TGTGCCAGCAGCTCCTGGGCTAATGAAAAACCGTTTTTT. This chain uses TRBV7-2 with TRBJ1-4; D is unclear. CDR1 and CDR2 (germline): SGHTA, FQGNSA. CDR3 length: 13 amino acids.

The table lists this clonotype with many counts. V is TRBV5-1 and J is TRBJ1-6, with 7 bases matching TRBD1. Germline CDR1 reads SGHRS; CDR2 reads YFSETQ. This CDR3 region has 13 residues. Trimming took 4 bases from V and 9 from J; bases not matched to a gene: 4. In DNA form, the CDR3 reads TGCGCCAGCAGCCCTACAGGGGTTTCACCCCTCCACTTT. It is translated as CASSPTGVSPLHF.

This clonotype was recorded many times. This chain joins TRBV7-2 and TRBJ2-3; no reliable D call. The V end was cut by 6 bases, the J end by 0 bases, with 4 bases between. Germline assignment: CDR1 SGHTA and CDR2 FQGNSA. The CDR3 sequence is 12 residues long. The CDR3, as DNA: TGTGCCAGCAGGACTAGCACAGATACGCAGTATTTT. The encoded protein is CASRTSTDTQYF.

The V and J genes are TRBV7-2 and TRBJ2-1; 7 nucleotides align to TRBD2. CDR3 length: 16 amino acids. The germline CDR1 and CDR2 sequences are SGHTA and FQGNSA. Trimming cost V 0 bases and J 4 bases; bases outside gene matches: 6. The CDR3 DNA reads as TGTGCCAGCAGCTTAGCGCGGCTAGCGGTGTACAATGAGCAGTTCTTC. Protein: CASSLARLAVYNEQFF.

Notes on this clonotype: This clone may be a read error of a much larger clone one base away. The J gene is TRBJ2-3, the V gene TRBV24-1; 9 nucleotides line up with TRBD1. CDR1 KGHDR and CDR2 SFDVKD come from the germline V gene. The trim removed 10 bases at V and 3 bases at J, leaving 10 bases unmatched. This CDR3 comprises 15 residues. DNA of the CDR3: TGTGCCACTGCTATGGGACAGGGAGTAACAGATACGCAGTATTTT. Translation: CATAMGQGVTDTQYF.

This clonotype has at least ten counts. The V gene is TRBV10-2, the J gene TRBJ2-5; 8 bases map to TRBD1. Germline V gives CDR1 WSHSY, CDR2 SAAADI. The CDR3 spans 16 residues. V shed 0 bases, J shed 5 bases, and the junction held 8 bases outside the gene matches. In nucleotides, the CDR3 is TGCGCCAGCAGTGAGTCTCCCTGGACAGGGCGGGAGACCCAGTACTTC. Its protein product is CASSESPWTGRETQYF.

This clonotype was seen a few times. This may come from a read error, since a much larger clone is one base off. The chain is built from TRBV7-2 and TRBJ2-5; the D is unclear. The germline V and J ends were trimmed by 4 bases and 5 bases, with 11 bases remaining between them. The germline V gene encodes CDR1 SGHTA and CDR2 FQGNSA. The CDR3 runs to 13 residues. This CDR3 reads CASSSRSWETQYF. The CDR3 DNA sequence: TGTGCCAGCAGCTCCCGCTCATGGGAGACCCAGTACTTC.

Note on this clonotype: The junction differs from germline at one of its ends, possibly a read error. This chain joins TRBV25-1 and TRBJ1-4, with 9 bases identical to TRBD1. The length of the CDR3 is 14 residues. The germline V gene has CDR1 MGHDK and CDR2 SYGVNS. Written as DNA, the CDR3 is TGTGCCGGCAGTGACAGGGGGGAGTGGGAAAAACTGTTTTTT. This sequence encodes CAGSDRGEWEKLFF.

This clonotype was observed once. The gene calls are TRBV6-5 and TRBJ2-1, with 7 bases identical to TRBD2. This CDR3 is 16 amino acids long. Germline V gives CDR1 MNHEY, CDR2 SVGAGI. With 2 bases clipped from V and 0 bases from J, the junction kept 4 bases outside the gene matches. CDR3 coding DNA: TGTGCCAGCAGTTACCGTTGGGGGGGCTCCTACAATGAGCAGTTCTTC. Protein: CASSYRWGGSYNEQFF.

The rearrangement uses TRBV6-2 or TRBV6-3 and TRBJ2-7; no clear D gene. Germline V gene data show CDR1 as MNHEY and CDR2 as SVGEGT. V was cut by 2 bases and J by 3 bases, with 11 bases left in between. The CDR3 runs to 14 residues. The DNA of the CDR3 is TGTGCCAGCAGTTACGAGTCGGAGAGCTACGAGCAGTACTTC. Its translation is CASSYESESYEQYF.

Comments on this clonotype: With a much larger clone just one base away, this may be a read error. The DNA for the CDR3 is TGTGCCAGCAGTTCGGTCGTCGGTCAGCCCCAGCATTTT. The encoded protein is CASSSVVGQPQHF. The chain uses TRBV12-3 or TRBV12-4 and TRBJ1-5; D unclear. The V and J ends lost 4 bases and 6 bases respectively, with 10 bases between them. This CDR3 spans 13 amino acids.

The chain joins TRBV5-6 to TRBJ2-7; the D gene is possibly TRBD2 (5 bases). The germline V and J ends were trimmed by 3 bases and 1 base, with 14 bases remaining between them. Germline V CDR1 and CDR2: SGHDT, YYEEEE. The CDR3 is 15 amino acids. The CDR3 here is CASSWTGSNSYEQYF. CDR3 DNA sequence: TGTGCCAGCAGCTGGACGGGGAGCAATTCCTACGAGCAGTACTTC.